What follows are 4 T cell receptor beta chains derived from one specimen sequenced in a study of identical twins (dated by TCRdb to about 2016). Library method: 5' RACE. Sequencing instrument: Illumina HiSeq 2000. TCRdb reworked the public reads: Q25 trimming with fastp, MiXCR clone assembly, productive beta chains retained. Each CDR3 protein gets just one entry, which takes the most common genes and DNA from the rows behind it. The sample yields 1.5 million to 2 million distinct CDR3 sequences; about 32% were counted once. The ten largest clonotypes hold about 0.25% of the sample. Material for sequencing was cord blood. The receptors stem from a newborn girl in good health.

The chain employs TRBV13 and TRBJ1-2, with D possibly matching TRBD1 (6 bases). The CDR3 has 15 amino acids. The germline V gene encodes CDR1 PRHDT and CDR2 FYEKMQ (reference sequence). Trimming removed 3 bases at V and 4 bases at J, with 15 bases between. CDR3 in DNA: TGTGCCAGCAGCTTCAGGGGCGAGGCCGTCTATGGCTACACCTTC. This sequence encodes CASSFRGEAVYGYTF. Drawing the rest from reference TRBV13 and TRBJ1-2, the complete variable domain is AAGVIQSPRHLIKEKRETATLKCYPIPRHDTVYWYQQGPGQDPQFLISFYEKMQSDKGSIPDRFSAQQFSDYHSELNMSSLELGDSALYFCASSFRGEAVYGYTFGSGTRLTVV.

This clonotype was seen a handful of times. V usage is TRBV6-6 and J usage is TRBJ1-2, with a weak D call TRBD1 (5 bases). CDR1 MNHNY and CDR2 SVGAGI come from the germline V gene (reference sequence). This CDR3 contains 14 residues. V was pared by 3 bases and J by 5 bases, with 13 bases between. For the CDR3, the DNA is TGTGCCAGCAGTTATCGGGGGGAAGGGTATGGCTACACCTTC. It specifies CASSYRGEGYGYTF.

This clonotype was seen more than once but under ten times. V is TRBV6-1 and J is TRBJ2-4; tentatively, D is TRBD1 or TRBD2 (6 bases each). With the DNA end fitting TRBJ2-5 better, the J assignment may be wrong. CDR3 length: 16 amino acids. Per the germline V gene, CDR1 is MNHNS and CDR2 is SASEGT. The CDR3 is CASSQLATGAQETQYF. DNA of the CDR3: TGTGCCAGCAGCCAACTAGCAACGGGGGCTCAAGAGACCCAGTACTTC.

The V and J genes are TRBV3-1 and TRBJ1-1; unclear D gene. Per germline, CDR1 LGHDT and CDR2 YNNKEL (reference sequence). The CDR3 is made up of 14 amino acids. V lost 0 bases and J 11 bases, leaving 16 bases between the germline ends. CDR3 sequence (DNA): TGTGCCAGCAGCCAAGATCGGGCCCAAAGGAGGGCTTTCTTT. This translates into CASSQDRAQRRAFF.